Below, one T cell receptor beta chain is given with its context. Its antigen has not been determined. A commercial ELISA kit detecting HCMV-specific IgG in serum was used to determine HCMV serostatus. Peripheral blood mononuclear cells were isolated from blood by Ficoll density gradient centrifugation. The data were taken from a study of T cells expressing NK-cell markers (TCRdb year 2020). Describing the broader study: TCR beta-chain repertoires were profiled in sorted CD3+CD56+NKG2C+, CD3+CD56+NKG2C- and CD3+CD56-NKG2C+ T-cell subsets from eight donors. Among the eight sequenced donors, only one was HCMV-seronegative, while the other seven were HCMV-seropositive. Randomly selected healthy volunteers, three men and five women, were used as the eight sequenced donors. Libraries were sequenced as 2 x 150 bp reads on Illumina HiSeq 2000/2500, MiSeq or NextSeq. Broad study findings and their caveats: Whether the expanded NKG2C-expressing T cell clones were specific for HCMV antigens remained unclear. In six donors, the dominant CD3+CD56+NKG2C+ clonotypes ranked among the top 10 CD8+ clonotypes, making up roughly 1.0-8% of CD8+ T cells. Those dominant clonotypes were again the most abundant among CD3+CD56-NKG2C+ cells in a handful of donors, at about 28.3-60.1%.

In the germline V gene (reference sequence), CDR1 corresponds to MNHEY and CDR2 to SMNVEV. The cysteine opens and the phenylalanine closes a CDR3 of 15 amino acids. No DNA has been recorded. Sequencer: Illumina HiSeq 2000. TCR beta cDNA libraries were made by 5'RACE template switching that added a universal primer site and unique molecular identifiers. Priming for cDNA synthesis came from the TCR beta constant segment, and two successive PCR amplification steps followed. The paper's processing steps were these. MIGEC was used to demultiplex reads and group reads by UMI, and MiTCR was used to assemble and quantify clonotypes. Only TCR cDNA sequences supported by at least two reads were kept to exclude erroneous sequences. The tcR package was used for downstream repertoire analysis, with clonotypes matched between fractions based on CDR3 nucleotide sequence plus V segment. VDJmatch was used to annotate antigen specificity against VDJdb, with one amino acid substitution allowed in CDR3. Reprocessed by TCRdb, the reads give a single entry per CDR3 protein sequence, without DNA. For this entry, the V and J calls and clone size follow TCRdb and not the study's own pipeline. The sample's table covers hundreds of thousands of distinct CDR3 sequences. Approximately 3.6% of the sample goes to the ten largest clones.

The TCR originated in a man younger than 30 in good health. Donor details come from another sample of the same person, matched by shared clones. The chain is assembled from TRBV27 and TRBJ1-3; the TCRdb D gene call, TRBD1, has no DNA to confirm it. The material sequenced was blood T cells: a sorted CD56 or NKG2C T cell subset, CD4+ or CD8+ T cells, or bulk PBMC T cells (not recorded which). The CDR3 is CASSPDRASGNTIYF.